The T cell receptor (beta chain) under discussion was sequenced for a study of blood T cell repertoires in COVID-19. About the research overall: Samples taken during acute and convalescent COVID-19 were collected in the United States, Italy and Spain. T cells, B-cell-depleted T cells, or PBMCs provided the cDNA or gDNA that served as material.

As to this clone: The sample carries other DNA sequences with the same CDR3.

Original methodology: Estimates of nucleated cell counts were drawn from the amplification of reference gene primers. TCRdb's table, derived via immunoSEQ multiplex PCR, lists solely in-frame clones and lacks some. V and J calls and clone size follow that table, whereas D and trimming were derived from the DNA. The profile covers a few hundred thousand clones, with 85% appearing a single time and 3% to 4.5% taken by the ten largest. The receptor was derived from a woman between 18 and 30 years old with acute or convalescent COVID-19. Sequencing was done on a sample of peripheral blood.

CDR3 sequence (DNA): TGCGCCAGCAGCTTGGGGGACAGGGGTATTGGTGAGACCCAGTACTTC. Its translation is CASSLGDRGIGETQYF. The rearrangement links TRBV5-1 to TRBJ2-5, with 10 bases lining up with TRBD1. The CDR3 is 16 residues long. Germline lookup yields CDR1 SGHRS and CDR2 YFSETQ. V lost 0 bases and J lost 5; bases outside the gene matches: 7.